The clone carrying this T cell receptor (beta chain) was counted many times. This entry is derived from a study of early T cells in non-severe SARS-CoV-2 infection. Individually, cDNA molecules had unique molecular identifiers attached to them. TCRdb reprocessed the 5' RACE reads with MiXCR, giving one entry per CDR3 protein. The sample has about 29,000 distinct CDR3 sequences; more than 4.5% are singletons. CDR1 is KGHSH, CDR2 LQKENI, per germline. This CDR3 region has 13 residues. Trimming removed 2 bases at V and 8 bases at J, with 12 bases between. The sample consisted of whole blood. The sequence derives from an adult who was a healthcare worker with PCR-confirmed SARS-CoV-2 infection or an uninfected control (not recorded which). V usage is TRBV18 and J usage is TRBJ1-2; D gene unclear. The CDR3 DNA reads as TGTGCCAGCTCACCAGAGCCGGGTGCGGGCTACACCTTC. It specifies CASSPEPGAGYTF.